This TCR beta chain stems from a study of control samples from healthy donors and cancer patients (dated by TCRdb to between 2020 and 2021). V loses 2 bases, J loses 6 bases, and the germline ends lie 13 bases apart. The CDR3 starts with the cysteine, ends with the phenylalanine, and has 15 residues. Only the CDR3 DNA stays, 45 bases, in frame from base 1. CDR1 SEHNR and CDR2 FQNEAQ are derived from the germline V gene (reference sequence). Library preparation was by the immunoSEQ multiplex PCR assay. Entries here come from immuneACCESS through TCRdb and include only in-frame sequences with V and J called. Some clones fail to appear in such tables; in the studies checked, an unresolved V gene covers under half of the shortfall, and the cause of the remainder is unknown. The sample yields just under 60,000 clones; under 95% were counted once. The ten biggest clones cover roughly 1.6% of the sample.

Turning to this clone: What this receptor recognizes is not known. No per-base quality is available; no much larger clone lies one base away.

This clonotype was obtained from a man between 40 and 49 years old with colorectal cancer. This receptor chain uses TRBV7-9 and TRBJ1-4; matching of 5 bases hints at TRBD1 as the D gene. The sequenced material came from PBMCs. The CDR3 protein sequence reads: CASSLRRDADEKLFF. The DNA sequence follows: TGTGCCAGCAGCTTAAGACGGGACGCGGATGAAAAACTGTTTTTT. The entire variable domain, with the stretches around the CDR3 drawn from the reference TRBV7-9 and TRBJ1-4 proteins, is DTGVSQNPRHKITKRGQNVTFRCDPISEHNRLYWYRQTLGQGPEFLTYFQNEAQLEKSRLLSDRFSAERPKGSFSTLEIQRTEQGDSAMYLCASSLRRDADEKLFFGSGTQLSVL.